This record looks at one T cell receptor (beta chain) sequence and its context. The CDR3 length is 15 residues. V dropped 2 bases and J dropped 2 bases, with 9 bases sitting between them. CDR1 is KGHDR and CDR2 is SFDVKD in the germline V gene. The source of the sample is a study of T cells in Graves' hyperthyroidism and ophthalmopathy. For the study at large: At initial diagnosis, before any treatment had begun, peripheral blood was obtained.

Amplification of TCR beta CDR3 regions used RNA as the template. An initial round of RT-PCR targeting the TCR CDR3 relied on the HTBI primer set. A single record per CDR3 protein comes from TCRdb applying MiXCR to the multiplex PCR reads. The table has about 350,000 distinct CDR3 sequences, over 11% seen once. This clonotype originated in a woman aged 25 to 39 with Graves' hyperthyroidism. The sequencing sample was made of blood. J is TRBJ1-3 and V is TRBV24-1, with D maybe TRBD1 (6 bases). CDR3 nucleotides: TGTGCCACCAGTGATTCAGGGGTCGCTGGAAACACCATATATTTT. Encoded protein: CATSDSGVAGNTIYF.